This TCR beta chain was sequenced for a study of shared clonotypes between healthy human individuals. Study-level background: Donors, aged 18 to 49, were a couple of women and a few men. Study conclusions and caveats: Researchers found naive subsets generally carried larger estimated richness than memory subsets.

Comments on this clone: Its specificity is not known.

Researchers divided each subset's genomic DNA evenly across several immunoSEQ plates. Sequencing was performed with immunoSEQ multiplex PCR; in TCRdb, only in-frame clones are kept and a portion is missing. The repertoire has approximately 2.5 million clones, over 85% of them found once; the top ten carry around 0.4%. The V end was cut by 6 bases, the J end by 4 bases, with 16 bases between. CDR1 MDHEN and CDR2 SYDVKM come from the germline V gene. This CDR3 has 14 amino acids. The clonotype was recovered from a man between 18 and 29 years old in good health. Some clones in this sample may be carry-over from other donors' samples. The rearrangement joins TRBV28 to TRBJ2-7, with TRBD2 as a possible D gene (6 bases). What was sequenced was naive CD4+ T cells from PBMCs. Stated subset: CD45RA+ positively selected. The CDR3 loop is CASSPGGLGYEQYF. For the CDR3, the DNA is TGTGCCAGCAGCCCCGGAGGGTTAGGTTACGAGCAGTACTTC.